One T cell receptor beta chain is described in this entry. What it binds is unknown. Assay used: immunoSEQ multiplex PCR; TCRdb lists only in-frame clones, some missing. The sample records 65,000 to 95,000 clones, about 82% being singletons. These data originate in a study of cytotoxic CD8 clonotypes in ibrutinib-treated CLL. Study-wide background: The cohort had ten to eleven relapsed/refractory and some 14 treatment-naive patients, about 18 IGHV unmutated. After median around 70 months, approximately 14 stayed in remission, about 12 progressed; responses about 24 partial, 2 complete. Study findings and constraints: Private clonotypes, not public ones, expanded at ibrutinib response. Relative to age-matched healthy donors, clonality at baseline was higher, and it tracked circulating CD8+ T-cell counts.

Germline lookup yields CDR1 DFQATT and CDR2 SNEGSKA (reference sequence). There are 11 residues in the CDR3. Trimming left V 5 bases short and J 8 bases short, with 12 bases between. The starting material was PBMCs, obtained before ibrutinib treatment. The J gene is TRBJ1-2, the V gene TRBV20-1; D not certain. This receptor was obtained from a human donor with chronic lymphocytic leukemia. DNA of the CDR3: TGCAGTGCTGACGGGGTGCTCGGCTACACCTTC. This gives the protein CSADGVLGYTF.